The rows below give T cell receptor beta chains drawn from one sample of a study of T cell changes during pregnancy in multiple sclerosis. TCRdb's table, derived via immunoSEQ multiplex PCR, lists solely in-frame clones and lacks some. Of fewer than 90,000 clones in the sample, around 94% were seen once. The specimen was peripheral blood, collected in the third trimester of pregnancy. These receptors were collected from a female donor with multiple sclerosis, enrolled in a pregnancy study. Both conserved end residues are part of each CDR3. The D gene is left open where the match is weak. Clone size is shown for a subset of rows, as once, few, many or a class of expanded clone.

CDR3 protein,CDR3 DNA,D gene,clone size,V gene,J gene
CASRKGLTYEQYF,TGTGCCAGCCGGAAGGGGTTAACCTACGAGCAGTACTTC,-,-,TRBV6-1,TRBJ2-7
CASSLSGGYEQYF,TGTGCCAGCAGCTTATCAGGGGGTTACGAGCAGTACTTC,TRBD1,-,TRBV7-9,TRBJ2-7
CASSLLYPTGNQNQYF,TGTGCCAGCAGCCTATTATATCCCACAGGGAATCAGAACCAGTACTTC,-,-,TRBV27,TRBJ2-5
CASSLGSGDYNEQFF,TGTGCCAGCAGTTTAGGTAGCGGGGACTACAATGAGCAGTTCTTC,TRBD2,-,TRBV27,TRBJ2-1
CAWSTAGEQFF,TGTGCCTGGAGTACCGCGGGTGAGCAGTTCTTC,-,-,TRBV30,TRBJ2-1
CASSVGGQEADTQYF,TGTGCCAGCAGCGTAGGGGGACAGGAGGCAGATACGCAGTATTTT,TRBD1,-,TRBV9,TRBJ2-3
CASSAGTGVDGYTF,TGTGCCAGCAGCGCCGGGACAGGGGTAGATGGCTACACCTTC,TRBD1,-,TRBV5-6,TRBJ1-2
CASSIGGGNTEAFF,TGTGCCAGTAGTATCGGGGGAGGGAACACTGAAGCTTTCTTT,-,-,TRBV19,TRBJ1-1
CASSQFATGGENIQYF,TGCGCCAGCAGCCAATTCGCGACAGGGGGCGAAAACATTCAGTACTTC,TRBD1,-,TRBV4-3,TRBJ2-4
CASSSQGSGELFF,TGTGCCAGCAGTTCACAGGGATCCGGGGAGCTGTTTTTT,-,-,TRBV6-5,TRBJ2-2
CASSLAPPETQYF,TGTGCCAGCAGCTTAGCCCCTCCAGAGACCCAGTACTTC,-,once,TRBV11-2,TRBJ2-5
CASSFSLRDNEQFF,TGTGCCAGCAGCTTTTCGTTGAGGGACAATGAGCAGTTCTTC,-,-,TRBV11-2,TRBJ2-1
CAWSVKGALNTEAFF,TGTGCCTGGAGTGTAAAGGGGGCCTTGAACACTGAAGCTTTCTTT,TRBD1,-,TRBV30,TRBJ1-1
CASSVLPRASGSMYF,TGTGCCAGCAGCGTCCTCCCCAGGGCTAGCGGGAGCATGTATTTT,TRBD2,-,TRBV11-2,TRBJ2-3
CACQTGRDTEAFF,TGTGCCTGTCAGACAGGGCGTGACACTGAAGCTTTCTTT,TRBD1,-,TRBV30,TRBJ1-1
CASSYTGGSGYTF,TGTGCCAGCAGCTACACAGGGGGCTCTGGCTACACCTTC,TRBD1,-,TRBV5-6,TRBJ1-2
CASSLVLAAQYF,TGTGCCAGCAGCTTAGTTCTAGCGGCGCAGTATTTT,TRBD2,-,TRBV7-9,TRBJ2-3
CASRLAELTDTQYF,TGTGCCAGCAGACTAGCGGAACTCACAGATACGCAGTATTTT,TRBD2,-,TRBV6-1,TRBJ2-3
CASSLTGSGYTF,TGTGCCAGCAGCCTGACAGGGTCTGGCTACACCTTC,TRBD1,-,TRBV5-6,TRBJ1-2
CASSLGAFTPSYGYTF,TGTGCCAGCAGCTTAGGAGCCTTCACCCCTAGCTATGGCTACACCTTC,-,-,TRBV11-2,TRBJ1-2
CASSEGPGATYEQYF,TGCGCCAGCAGTGAGGGGCCTGGGGCCACCTACGAGCAGTACTTC,-,-,TRBV10-2,TRBJ2-7
CATSRGGLGTEAFF,TGTGCCACCAGCAGAGGGGGGCTCGGCACTGAAGCTTTCTTT,-,-,TRBV15,TRBJ1-1